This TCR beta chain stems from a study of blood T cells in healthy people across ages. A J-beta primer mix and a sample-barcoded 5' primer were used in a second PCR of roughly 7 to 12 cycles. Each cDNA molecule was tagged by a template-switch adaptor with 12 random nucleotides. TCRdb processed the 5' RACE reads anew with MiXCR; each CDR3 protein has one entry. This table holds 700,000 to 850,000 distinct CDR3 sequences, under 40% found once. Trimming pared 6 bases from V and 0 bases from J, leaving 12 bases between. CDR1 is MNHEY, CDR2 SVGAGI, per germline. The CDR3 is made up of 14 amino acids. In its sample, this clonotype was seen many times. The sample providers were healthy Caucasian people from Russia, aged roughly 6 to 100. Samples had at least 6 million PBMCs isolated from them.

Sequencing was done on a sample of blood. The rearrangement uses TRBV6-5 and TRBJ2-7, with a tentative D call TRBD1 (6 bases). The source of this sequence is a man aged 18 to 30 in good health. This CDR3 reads CASSIGQSSYEQYF. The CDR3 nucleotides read TGTGCCAGCAGCATAGGACAGAGCTCCTACGAGCAGTACTTC.